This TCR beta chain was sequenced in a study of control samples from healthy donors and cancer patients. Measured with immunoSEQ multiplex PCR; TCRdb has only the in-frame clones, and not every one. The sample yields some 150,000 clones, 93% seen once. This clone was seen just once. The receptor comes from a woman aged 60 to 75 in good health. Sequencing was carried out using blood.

Written as DNA, the CDR3 is TGTGCCAGCAGGTCCGGGACAGGGGGCCACGACACCATATATTTT. Encoded protein: CASRSGTGGHDTIYF. V and J are TRBV9 and TRBJ1-3, with 12 nucleotides matching TRBD1. Germline lookup yields CDR1 SGDLS and CDR2 YYNGEE. After removal of 5 bases from V and 8 bases from J, the junction contained 8 bases not matched to a gene. This CDR3 region has 15 residues.